This record looks at one TCR beta chain sequence and its context. The target antigen is unknown. This record belongs to a study of blood T cells in healthy people across ages. General study results and limits: Any changes in expanded clonotypes were possibly confounded, as donor CMV status remained unknown.

The ends were cut back, 7 bases at V and 2 bases at J, with 15 bases in the middle. Germline-derived CDR1 and CDR2 are MDHEN and SYDVKM. The CDR3 contains 15 residues. Peripheral blood samples of roughly 9.9 milliliters were drawn from each donor. A J-beta primer mix and a sample-barcoded 5' primer were used in a second PCR of about 7 to 12 cycles. Every molecule of cDNA carried a tag from a template-switch adaptor with 12 random nucleotides. Each CDR3 protein gets one entry after TCRdb re-called the 5' RACE reads with MiXCR. The sample holds about 1.4 million distinct CDR3 sequences, roughly 64% seen once.

Sequenced input: blood. The clonotype comes from a man younger than 30 in good health. The chain is built from TRBV28 and TRBJ2-1, with a weak D call TRBD1 (6 bases). CDR3 coding DNA: TGTGCCAGCAATCCCAGGGGAACCACCTACAATGAGCAGTTCTTC. Translated, it gives CASNPRGTTYNEQFF. The full variable domain, completed using reference TRBV28 and TRBJ2-1, is DVKVTQSSRYLVKRTGEKVFLECVQDMDHENMFWYRQDPGLGLRLIYFSYDVKMKEKGDIPEGYSVSREKKERFSLILESASTNQTSMYLCASNPRGTTYNEQFFGPGTRLTVL.